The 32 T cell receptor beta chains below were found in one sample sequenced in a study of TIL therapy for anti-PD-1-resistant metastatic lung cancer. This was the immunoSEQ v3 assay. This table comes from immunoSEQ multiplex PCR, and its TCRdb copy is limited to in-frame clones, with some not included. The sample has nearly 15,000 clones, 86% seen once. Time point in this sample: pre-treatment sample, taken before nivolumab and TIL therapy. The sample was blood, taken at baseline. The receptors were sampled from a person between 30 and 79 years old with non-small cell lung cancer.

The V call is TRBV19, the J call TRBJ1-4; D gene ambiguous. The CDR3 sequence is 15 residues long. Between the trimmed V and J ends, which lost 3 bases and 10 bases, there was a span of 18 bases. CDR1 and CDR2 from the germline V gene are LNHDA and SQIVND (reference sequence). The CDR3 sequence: CASSMYVTDLGKLFF. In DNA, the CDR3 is TGTGCCAGTAGTATGTATGTGACGGACCTGGGAAAACTGTTTTTT.

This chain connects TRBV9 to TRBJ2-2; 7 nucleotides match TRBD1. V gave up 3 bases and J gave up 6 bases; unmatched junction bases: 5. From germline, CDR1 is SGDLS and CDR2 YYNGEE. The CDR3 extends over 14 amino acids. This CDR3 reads CASSGQGLAGELFF. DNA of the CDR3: TGTGCCAGCAGCGGACAGGGTTTAGCCGGGGAGCTGTTTTTT. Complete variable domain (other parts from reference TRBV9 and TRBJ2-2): DSGVTQTPKHLITATGQRVTLRCSPRSGDLSVYWYQQSLDQGLQFLIQYYNGEERAKGNILERFSAQQFPDLHSELNLSSLELGDSALYFCASSGQGLAGELFFGEGSRLTVL.

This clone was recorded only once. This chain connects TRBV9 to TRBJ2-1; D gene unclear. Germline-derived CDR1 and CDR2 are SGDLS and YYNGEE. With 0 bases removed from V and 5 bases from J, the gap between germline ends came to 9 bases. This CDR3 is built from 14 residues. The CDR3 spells CASSVVVPNNEQFF. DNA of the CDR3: TGTGCCAGCAGCGTAGTTGTACCGAACAATGAGCAGTTCTTC.

This CDR3 is CAWRGDYLATNEKLFF. The CDR3 region has the DNA TGTGCCTGGAGGGGGGACTACCTTGCAACTAATGAAAAACTGTTTTTT. V is TRBV30 and J is TRBJ1-4; tentatively, D is TRBD1 (5 bases). The CDR3 totals 16 residues. The germline V gene encodes CDR1 GTSNPN and CDR2 SVGIG (reference sequence). Trimming took 3 bases from V and 0 from J, leaving 14 bases between them.

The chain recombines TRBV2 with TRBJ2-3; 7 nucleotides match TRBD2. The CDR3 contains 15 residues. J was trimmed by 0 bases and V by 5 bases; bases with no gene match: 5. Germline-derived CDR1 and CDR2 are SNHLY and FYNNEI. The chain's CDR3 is CASSTQGLSTDTQYF. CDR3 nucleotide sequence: TGTGCCAGCAGTACCCAGGGACTAAGCACAGATACGCAGTATTTT.

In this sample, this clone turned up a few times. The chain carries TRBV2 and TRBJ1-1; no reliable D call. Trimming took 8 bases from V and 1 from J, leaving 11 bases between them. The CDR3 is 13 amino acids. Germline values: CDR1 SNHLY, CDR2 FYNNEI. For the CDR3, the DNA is TGTGCCAGCCAAAAAGACGGGAACACTGAAGCTTTCTTT. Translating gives CASQKDGNTEAFF.

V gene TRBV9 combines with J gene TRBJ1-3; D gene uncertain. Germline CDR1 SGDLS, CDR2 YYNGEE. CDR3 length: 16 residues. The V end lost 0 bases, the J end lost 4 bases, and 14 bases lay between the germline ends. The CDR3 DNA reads TGTGCCAGCAGCGTAGGACACACCACGAGAGGAAACACCATATATTTT. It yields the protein CASSVGHTTRGNTIYF.

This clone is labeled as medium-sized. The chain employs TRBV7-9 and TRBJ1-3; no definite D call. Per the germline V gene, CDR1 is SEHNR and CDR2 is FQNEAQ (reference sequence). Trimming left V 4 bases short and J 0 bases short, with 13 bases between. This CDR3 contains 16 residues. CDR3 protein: CASSSSGPDSGNTIYF. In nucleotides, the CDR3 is TGTGCCAGCAGCTCATCGGGCCCCGACTCTGGAAACACCATATATTTT.

The CDR3 sequence: CASGLHRKRDRYKPNTEAFF. The CDR3, as DNA: TGTGCTAGTGGTTTGCACCGGAAGCGGGACCGCTACAAACCGAACACTGAAGCTTTCTTT. The rearrangement uses TRBV12-5 and TRBJ1-1; possible D gene TRBD1, 5 bases. The CDR3 loop spans 20 amino acids. In germline, CDR1 is LGHNT, CDR2 FRNRAP. V was shortened by 2 bases and J by 1 base, with 26 bases between the two germline ends.

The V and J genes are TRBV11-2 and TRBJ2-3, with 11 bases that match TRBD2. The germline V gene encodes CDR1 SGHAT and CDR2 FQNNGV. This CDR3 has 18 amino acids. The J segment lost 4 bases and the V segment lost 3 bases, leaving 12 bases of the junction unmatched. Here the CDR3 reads CASSFRGLAGAGADTQYF. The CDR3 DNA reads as TGTGCCAGCAGCTTCCGCGGACTAGCGGGTGCGGGTGCAGATACGCAGTATTTT. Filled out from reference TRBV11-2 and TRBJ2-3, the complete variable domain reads EAGVAQSPRYKIIEKRQSVAFWCNPISGHATLYWYQQILGQGPKLLIQFQNNGVVDDSQLPKDRFSAERLKGVDSTLKIQPAKLEDSAVYLCASSFRGLAGAGADTQYFGPGTRLTVL.

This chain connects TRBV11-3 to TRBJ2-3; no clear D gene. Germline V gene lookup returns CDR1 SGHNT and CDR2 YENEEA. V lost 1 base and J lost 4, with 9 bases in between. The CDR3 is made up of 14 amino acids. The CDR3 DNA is TGTGCCAGCAGCTTAGGGAAGGTCGCAGATACGCAGTATTTT. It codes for CASSLGKVADTQYF.

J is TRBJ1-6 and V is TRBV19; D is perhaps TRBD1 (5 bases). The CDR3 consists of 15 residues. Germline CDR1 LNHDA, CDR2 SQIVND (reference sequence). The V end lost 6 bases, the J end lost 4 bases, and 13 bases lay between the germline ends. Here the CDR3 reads CASSPGDGYNSPLHF. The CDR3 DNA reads TGTGCCAGTAGCCCCGGGGACGGATATAATTCACCCCTCCACTTT.

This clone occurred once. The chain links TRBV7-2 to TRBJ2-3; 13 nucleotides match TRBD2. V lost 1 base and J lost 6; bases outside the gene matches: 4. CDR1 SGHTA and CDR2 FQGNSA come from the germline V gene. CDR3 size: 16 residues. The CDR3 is CASSLVGTSGTDTQYF. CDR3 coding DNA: TGTGCCAGCAGCTTAGTCGGGACTAGCGGGACCGATACGCAGTATTTT.

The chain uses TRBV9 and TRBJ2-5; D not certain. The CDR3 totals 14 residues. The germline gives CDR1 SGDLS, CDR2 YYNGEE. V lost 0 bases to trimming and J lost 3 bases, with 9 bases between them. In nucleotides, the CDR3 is TGTGCCAGCAGCGTAGAGTTGCGAGAAGAGACCCAGTACTTC. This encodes CASSVELREETQYF.

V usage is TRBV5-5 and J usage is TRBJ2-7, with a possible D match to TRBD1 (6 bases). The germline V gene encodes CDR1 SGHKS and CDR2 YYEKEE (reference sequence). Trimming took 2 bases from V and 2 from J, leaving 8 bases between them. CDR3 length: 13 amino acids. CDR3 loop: CASSLRQAYEQYV. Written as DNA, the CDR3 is TGTGCCAGCAGCTTACGACAGGCCTACGAGCAGTACGTC.

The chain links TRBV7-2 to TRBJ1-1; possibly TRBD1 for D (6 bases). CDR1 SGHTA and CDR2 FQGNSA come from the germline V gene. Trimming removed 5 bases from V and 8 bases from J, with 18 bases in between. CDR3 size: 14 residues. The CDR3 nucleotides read TGTGCCAGCAGCCCCAACCCACGGACAGCAGAAGCTTTCTTT. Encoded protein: CASSPNPRTAEAFF.

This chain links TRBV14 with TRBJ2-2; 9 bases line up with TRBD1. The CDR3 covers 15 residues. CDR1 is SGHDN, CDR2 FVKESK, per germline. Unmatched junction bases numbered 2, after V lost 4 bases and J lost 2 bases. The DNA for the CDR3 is TGTGCCAGCAGCCGGGACAGGGAAAACACCGGGGAGCTGTTTTTT. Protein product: CASSRDRENTGELFF.

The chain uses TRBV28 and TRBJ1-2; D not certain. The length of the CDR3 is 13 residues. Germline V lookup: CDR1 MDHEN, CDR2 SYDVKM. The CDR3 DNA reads TGTGCATCGGGTTTGGGAGCGATCTATGGCTACACCTTC. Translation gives CASGLGAIYGYTF.

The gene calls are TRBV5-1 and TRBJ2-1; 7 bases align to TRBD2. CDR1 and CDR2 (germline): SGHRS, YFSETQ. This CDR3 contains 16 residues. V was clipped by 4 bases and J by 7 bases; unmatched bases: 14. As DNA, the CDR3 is TGCGCCAGCAGCCCCTCCAGGACTAGAACGACAAATGAGCAGTTCTTC. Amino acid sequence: CASSPSRTRTTNEQFF. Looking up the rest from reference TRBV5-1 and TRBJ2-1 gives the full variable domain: KAGVTQTPRYLIKTRGQQVTLSCSPISGHRSVSWYQQTPGQGLQFLFEYFSETQRNKGNFPGRFSGRQFSNSRSEMNVSTLELGDSALYLCASSPSRTRTTNEQFFGPGTRLTVL.

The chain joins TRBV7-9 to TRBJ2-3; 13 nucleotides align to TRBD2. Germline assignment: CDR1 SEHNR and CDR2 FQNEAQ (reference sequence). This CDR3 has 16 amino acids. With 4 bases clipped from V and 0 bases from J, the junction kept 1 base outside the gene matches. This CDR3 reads CASSSGLAGSTDTQYF. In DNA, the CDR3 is TGTGCCAGCAGCTCGGGACTAGCGGGAAGCACAGATACGCAGTATTTT.

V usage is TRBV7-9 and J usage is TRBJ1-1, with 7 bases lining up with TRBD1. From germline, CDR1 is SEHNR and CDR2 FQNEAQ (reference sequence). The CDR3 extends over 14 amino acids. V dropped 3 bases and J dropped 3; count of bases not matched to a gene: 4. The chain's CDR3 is CASSFTGDHTEAFF. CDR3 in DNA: TGTGCCAGCAGCTTTACAGGGGATCACACTGAAGCTTTCTTT. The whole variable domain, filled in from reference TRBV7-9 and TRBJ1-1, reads DTGVSQNPRHKITKRGQNVTFRCDPISEHNRLYWYRQTLGQGPEFLTYFQNEAQLEKSRLLSDRFSAERPKGSFSTLEIQRTEQGDSAMYLCASSFTGDHTEAFFGQGTRLTVV.

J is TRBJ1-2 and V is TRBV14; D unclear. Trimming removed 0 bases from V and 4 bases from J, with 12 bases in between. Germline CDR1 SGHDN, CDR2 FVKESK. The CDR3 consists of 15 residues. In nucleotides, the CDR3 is TGTGCCAGCAGCCAAGATCTGGTAGAACGCTATGGCTACACCTTC. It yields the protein CASSQDLVERYGYTF.

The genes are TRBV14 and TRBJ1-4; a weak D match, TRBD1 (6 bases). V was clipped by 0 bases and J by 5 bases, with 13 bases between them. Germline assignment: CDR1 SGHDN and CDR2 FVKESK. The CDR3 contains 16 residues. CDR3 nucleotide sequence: TGTGCCAGCAGCCAAGACAAGGGGGAGATCAATGAAAAACTGTTTTTT. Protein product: CASSQDKGEINEKLFF.

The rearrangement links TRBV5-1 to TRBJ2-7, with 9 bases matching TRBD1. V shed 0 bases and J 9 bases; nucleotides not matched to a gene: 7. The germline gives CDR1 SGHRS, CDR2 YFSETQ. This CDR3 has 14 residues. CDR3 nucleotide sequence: TGCGCCAGCAGCTTGGGACAGGGGGTGAACGTGCAGTACTTC. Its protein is CASSLGQGVNVQYF. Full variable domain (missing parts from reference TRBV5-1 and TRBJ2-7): KAGVTQTPRYLIKTRGQQVTLSCSPISGHRSVSWYQQTPGQGLQFLFEYFSETQRNKGNFPGRFSGRQFSNSRSEMNVSTLELGDSALYLCASSLGQGVNVQYFGPGTRLTVT.

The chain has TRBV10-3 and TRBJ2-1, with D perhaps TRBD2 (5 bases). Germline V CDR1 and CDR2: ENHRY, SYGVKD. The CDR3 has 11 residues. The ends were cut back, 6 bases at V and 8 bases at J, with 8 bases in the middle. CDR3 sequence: CAIRRVDEQFF. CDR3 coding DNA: TGTGCCATCAGGAGGGTAGATGAGCAGTTCTTC.

The CDR3 DNA reads as TGTGCCAGCAGCCAACGGGACAGGGCTGGTGAAAAACTGTTTTTT. This encodes CASSQRDRAGEKLFF. This chain connects TRBV7-9 to TRBJ1-4, with 9 bases that match TRBD1. Germline V gene data show CDR1 as SEHNR and CDR2 as FQNEAQ (reference sequence). Trimming took 5 bases from V and 7 from J; bases not matched to a gene: 8. There are 15 residues in the CDR3.

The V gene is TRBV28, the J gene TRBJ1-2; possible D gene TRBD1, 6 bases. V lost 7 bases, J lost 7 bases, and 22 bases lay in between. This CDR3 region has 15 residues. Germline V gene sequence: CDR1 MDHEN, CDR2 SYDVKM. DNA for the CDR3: TGTGCCAGCACCCGAGGGGGGGGCGGCGGAGTTGGCTACACCTTC. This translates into CASTRGGGGGVGYTF.

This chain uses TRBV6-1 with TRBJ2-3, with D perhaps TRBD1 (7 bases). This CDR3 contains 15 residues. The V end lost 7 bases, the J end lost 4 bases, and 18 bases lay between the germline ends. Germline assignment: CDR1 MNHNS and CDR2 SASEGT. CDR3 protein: CASNGGRGSSDTQYF. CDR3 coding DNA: TGTGCCAGCAACGGGGGCAGGGGGAGCTCAGATACGCAGTATTTT.

The CDR3 sequence: CASTATSSMADTQYF. CDR3 in DNA: TGCGCCAGCACCGCGACTAGTTCCATGGCAGATACGCAGTATTTT. This rearrangement joins TRBV5-1 to TRBJ2-3, with D perhaps matching TRBD2 (6 bases). The germline gives CDR1 SGHRS, CDR2 YFSETQ. This CDR3 region has 15 residues. With 6 bases removed from V and 4 bases from J, the gap between germline ends came to 18 bases.

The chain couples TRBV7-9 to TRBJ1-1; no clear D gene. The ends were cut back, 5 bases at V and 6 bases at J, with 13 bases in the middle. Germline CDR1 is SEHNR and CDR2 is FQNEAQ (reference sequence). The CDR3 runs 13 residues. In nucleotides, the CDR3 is TGTGCCAGCAGCGGCAGTTTAATCGCTGAAGCTTTCTTT. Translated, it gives CASSGSLIAEAFF.

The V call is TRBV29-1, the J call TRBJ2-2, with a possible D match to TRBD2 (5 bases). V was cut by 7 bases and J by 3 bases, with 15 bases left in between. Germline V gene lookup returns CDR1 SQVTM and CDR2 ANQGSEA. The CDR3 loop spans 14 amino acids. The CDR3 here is CSGQGRVDTGELFF. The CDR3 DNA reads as TGCAGCGGACAAGGGAGAGTCGACACCGGGGAGCTGTTTTTT.

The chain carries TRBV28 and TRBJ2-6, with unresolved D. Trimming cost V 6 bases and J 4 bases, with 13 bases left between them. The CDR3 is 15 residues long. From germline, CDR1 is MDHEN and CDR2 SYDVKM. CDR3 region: CASSLRAPGANVLTF. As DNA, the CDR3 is TGTGCCAGCAGCTTACGGGCCCCCGGGGCCAACGTCCTGACTTTC.